The rows below give T cell receptor beta chains drawn from one sample of a study of sequential checkpoint blockade in melanoma. Data came from immunoSEQ multiplex PCR; TCRdb stores just in-frame clones and leaves some out. The sample yields fewer than 20,000 clones, under 65% seen once. The specimen was CD8+ T cells sorted from blood (inferred from file names), collected from a patient given nivolumab and ipilimumab in sequence. These receptors were taken from a human donor with melanoma. CDR3s include the opening cysteine and the closing phenylalanine or tryptophan. Each record gives: CDR3 protein, CDR3 DNA, V gene, D gene, clone size, J gene. D genes are given only for firm matches. The size entry is marked missing in some rows and otherwise reads once, few, many or a size class.

CASSPTAGFYEQYF,TGTGCCAGCAGCCCAACGGCAGGGTTTTACGAGCAGTACTTC,TRBV5-6,NA,NA,TRBJ2-7
CASSELDYEQYF,TGTGCCAGCAGTGAACTCGACTACGAGCAGTACTTC,TRBV6-5,NA,few,TRBJ2-7
CASSHRDMGDYGYTF,TGCGCCAGCAGCCATCGCGACATGGGAGACTATGGCTACACCTTC,TRBV4-1,NA,once,TRBJ1-2
CASSVEGLALSYEQYF,TGTGCCAGCAGCGTAGAGGGTCTAGCTCTCTCCTACGAGCAGTACTTC,TRBV9,NA,few,TRBJ2-7
CAWRGPGQPSAFF,TGTGCCTGGAGGGGTCCGGGACAGCCATCAGCTTTCTTT,TRBV30,TRBD1,NA,TRBJ1-1
CASSVDGGGTEAFF,TGTGCCAGCAGCGTAGACGGGGGGGGCACTGAAGCTTTCTTT,TRBV9,NA,medium-sized,TRBJ1-1
CASSLEHSGNTIYF,TGTGCCAGCAGCTTGGAGCACTCTGGAAACACCATATATTTT,TRBV7-9,NA,NA,TRBJ1-3
CASSNALAGEQYF,TGTGCCAGCAGCAACGCACTAGCGGGCGAGCAGTACTTC,TRBV7-9,TRBD2,NA,TRBJ2-7
CASSVGTGETYEQYF,TGTGCCAGCAGCGTAGGGACAGGGGAAACCTACGAGCAGTACTTC,TRBV9,TRBD1,few,TRBJ2-7
CASSQVPRSSYNEQFF,TGTGCCAGCAGCCAAGTCCCCCGGAGCTCCTACAATGAGCAGTTCTTC,TRBV14,NA,NA,TRBJ2-1
CATSRELATDTQYF,TGTGCCACCAGCAGAGAGCTAGCGACAGATACGCAGTATTTT,TRBV15,NA,NA,TRBJ2-3
CASSLDPLNYEQYF,TGTGCCAGCAGCCTAGACCCGTTAAATTACGAGCAGTACTTC,TRBV6-1,NA,NA,TRBJ2-7
CASSQDAQGNTEAFF,TGCGCCAGCAGCCAAGATGCGCAGGGGAACACTGAAGCTTTCTTT,TRBV4-1,NA,NA,TRBJ1-1
CASSLLSGGASTDTQYF,TGTGCCAGCAGTTTATTATCAGGGGGTGCTAGCACAGATACGCAGTATTTT,TRBV28,TRBD1,few,TRBJ2-3
CASSSPSETSTDTQYF,TGTGCCAGCAGCTCCCCGTCAGAGACTAGCACAGATACGCAGTATTTT,TRBV7-9,NA,NA,TRBJ2-3
CASSFLGSGTEAFF,TGTGCCAGCAGTTTTTTAGGGAGTGGCACTGAAGCTTTCTTT,TRBV27,NA,few,TRBJ1-1
CASSFGHQGNTIYF,TGTGCCAGCAGCTTTGGACATCAGGGAAACACCATATATTTT,TRBV7-6,NA,NA,TRBJ1-3
CASSLAGTGYDTQYF,TGTGCCAGCAGCTTGGCCGGGACAGGGTATGACACGCAGTATTTT,TRBV5-4,TRBD1,many,TRBJ2-3
CASPLGTPAKNIQYF,TGTGCCAGCCCACTAGGAACACCCGCCAAAAACATTCAGTACTTC,TRBV21-1,NA,NA,TRBJ2-4
CAWSAGAGFQPQHF,TGTGCCTGGAGTGCGGGTGCTGGGTTCCAGCCCCAGCATTTT,TRBV30,NA,NA,TRBJ1-5
CASSFGETGELFF,TGTGCCAGCAGTTTTGGGGAGACCGGGGAGCTGTTTTTT,TRBV28,NA,NA,TRBJ2-2
CASSFTGGASGYTF,TGTGCCAGCAGTTTTACAGGGGGCGCAAGTGGCTACACCTTC,TRBV27,TRBD1,medium-sized,TRBJ1-2
CASSPGLAGAGNTQYF,TGTGCCAGCAGCCCTGGACTAGCGGGAGCGGGAAATACGCAGTATTTT,TRBV5-4,TRBD2,NA,TRBJ2-3
CAISEGAEKPTRQETQYF,TGTGCCATCAGTGAGGGAGCGGAGAAACCCACGCGGCAAGAGACCCAGTACTTC,TRBV10-3,NA,NA,TRBJ2-5
CASSGQVGEQFF,TGTGCCAGCAGCGGGCAGGTTGGTGAGCAGTTCTTC,TRBV9,NA,NA,TRBJ2-1
CAISEFYGGEGYEQYF,TGTGCCATCAGTGAGTTCTACGGGGGGGAAGGATACGAGCAGTACTTC,TRBV10-3,TRBD2,NA,TRBJ2-7
CASSVDAGLGETQYF,TGTGCCAGCAGCGTAGATGCGGGTTTAGGAGAGACCCAGTACTTC,TRBV9,NA,once,TRBJ2-5
CASSPDIVDTIYF,TGTGCCAGCAGTCCGGACATCGTGGACACCATATATTTT,TRBV7-6,NA,NA,TRBJ1-3
CASSGSRGINEKLFF,TGTGCCAGCAGCGGATCCCGAGGAATTAATGAAAAACTGTTTTTT,TRBV9,NA,NA,TRBJ1-4
CASSLNPGQVTDTQYF,TGTGCCAGCAGTTTAAACCCGGGACAGGTCACAGATACGCAGTATTTT,TRBV27,TRBD1,NA,TRBJ2-3
CASSSSGGRYEQYF,TGTGCCAGCAGCTCTAGCGGGGGAAGATACGAGCAGTACTTC,TRBV7-9,TRBD2,NA,TRBJ2-7
CASSTWQGKRGPEAFF,TGTGCCAGTAGTACGTGGCAGGGGAAAAGGGGACCTGAAGCTTTCTTT,TRBV19,NA,NA,TRBJ1-1
CAWSVDSTEAFF,TGTGCCTGGAGTGTAGACAGCACTGAAGCTTTCTTT,TRBV30,NA,NA,TRBJ1-1
CASGEGFAAFF,TGTGCCAGTGGGGAGGGTTTCGCGGCTTTCTTT,TRBV19,NA,few,TRBJ1-1
CASSLTGYEAFF,TGTGCCAGCAGCTTAACAGGATACGAAGCTTTCTTT,TRBV11-2,NA,NA,TRBJ1-1
CASSLTGLLSYEQYF,TGTGCCAGCAGTTTGACAGGTTTGCTTTCCTACGAGCAGTACTTC,TRBV27,NA,NA,TRBJ2-7
CASSNRVRGYEQYF,TGTGCCAGCAGCAATCGGGTCCGGGGCTACGAGCAGTACTTC,TRBV21-1,NA,NA,TRBJ2-7
CASSLHFRGEAFF,TGTGCCAGCAGTCTACACTTCAGGGGAGAAGCTTTCTTT,TRBV27,NA,NA,TRBJ1-1
CASSLGQDEQYF,TGTGCCAGCAGCTTAGGTCAGGACGAGCAGTACTTC,TRBV7-6,NA,NA,TRBJ2-7
CASSGYRDPYEQYF,TGTGCCAGCAGCGGGTACAGGGACCCCTACGAGCAGTACTTC,TRBV7-9,NA,few,TRBJ2-7
CASRQDLFNTDTQYF,TGTGCCAGTCGACAGGACCTGTTTAACACAGATACGCAGTATTTT,TRBV7-9,NA,NA,TRBJ2-3
CASSAGQYGYTF,TGTGCCAGCAGCGCCGGACAGTATGGCTACACCTTC,TRBV11-2,NA,NA,TRBJ1-2